These T cell receptor beta chains were read from a single sample in a study of blood T cell repertoires in COVID-19. Profiling relied on immunoSEQ multiplex PCR, and the TCRdb table lists in-frame clones only, not all of them. The repertoire holds 18,000 or so clones, with over 60% as singletons. Sample: peripheral blood. These receptors were collected from a man aged 65-85 years with COVID-19, enrolled during active disease. Each CDR3 is given with its conserved first and last residue. The D gene is left open where the match is weak.

d_gene | v_gene | CDR3aa
TRBD1 | TRBV4-3 | CASSPVIAQDRGPNFF
. | TRBV6-2/TRBV6-3 | CASSYLRDTGAYQPQHF
. | TRBV18 | CASSPPRSYNEQFF
TRBD1 | TRBV6-5 | CASSPSDRAHQPQHF
TRBD2 | TRBV5-1 | CASSTLAGGNTGELFF
. | TRBV4-2 | CASSHEGYNEQFF
TRBD1 | TRBV15 | CATSRGPGQGYYEQYF
TRBD1 | TRBV7-6 | CASSPRDRLTDTQYF
. | TRBV2 | CASRAGAGYTF
. | TRBV15 | CATSRVTVNTEAFF
. | TRBV7-8 | CASSLVYSTYEQYF
. | TRBV24-1 | CATSDEVTGELFF
. | TRBV28 | CASRLAGAAIFTEAFF
TRBD1 | TRBV19 | CATQPQGAGETQYF
TRBD2 | TRBV5-1 | CASSLGSGSREQYF
. | TRBV7-8 | CASSYGTLNTEAFF
. | TRBV6-5 | CASRDRARTDTQYF
TRBD1 | TRBV4-2 | CASSAQGAIGTEAFF
TRBD1 | TRBV5-1 | CASRGQGYGYTF
. | TRBV6-1 | CASSEGWGGKYTEAFF
. | TRBV5-1 | CASSLKTANYGYTF
. | TRBV6-5 | CASKLPGGSLYGYTF
TRBD2 | TRBV19 | CASSTLKLAGYNEQFF
. | TRBV7-9 | CASSFPFSSRTGNEQFF
. | TRBV11-2 | CASSLGRWDTQYF
. | TRBV7-2 | CASSSWRGNEQFF
. | TRBV7-9 | CASSSWGPGTEAFF
. | TRBV27 | CASSSTAMGYEQYF
. | TRBV2 | CASTQRRDNSNQPQHF
TRBD2 | TRBV30 | CAWAFGTSGRIPYEQYF
TRBD1 | TRBV24-1 | CATSPGQGGEQYF
. | TRBV19 | CASSIGSGNTEAFF
. | TRBV30 | CAWGTSFGNQPQHF
TRBD2 | TRBV19 | CASSRTSGNTGELFF
TRBD1 | TRBV19 | CASLQGARNYGYTF
TRBD1 | TRBV18 | CASSAGQGMHNEQFF
. | TRBV27 | CASSSPSQGFYGYTF
. | TRBV28 | CASKGRQANQPQHF
TRBD1 | TRBV19 | CASSIVAGGSNQPQHF
TRBD1 | TRBV24-1 | CATSDVLFPGGLDYNEQFF
TRBD1 | TRBV5-1 | CASVDGTGSYGYTF
TRBD1 | TRBV12-3/TRBV12-4 | CASSPRTGEAFF
TRBD1 | TRBV5-6 | CASSGGTVSYGYTF
. | TRBV11-1 | CASSLTPRFGEQYF
. | TRBV19 | CASRLQGDRNTEAFF
. | TRBV28 | CASSLPPGVGAFF
. | TRBV7-8 | CASSLEGWNSYEQYF
TRBD1 | TRBV11-3 | CASSPGQGSSYNEQFF
TRBD1 | TRBV28 | CASSLSGTGIGYTF
TRBD2 | TRBV24-1 | CATGPGLSNEQFF
. | TRBV3-1/TRBV3-2 | CASSQDRVGGDYGYTF
TRBD1 | TRBV4-2 | CASSSLLGTDVANTGELFF
. | TRBV4-2 | CASSQGLGSEQKLFF
. | TRBV2 | CASMRDNSETYEQYF
. | TRBV12-3/TRBV12-4 | CASSSRGAYGYTF
. | TRBV19 | CASCRDNNSPLHF
TRBD1 | TRBV19 | CASSGQGMNTEAFF
. | TRBV10-3 | CAISERTIWGTGELFF
TRBD2 | TRBV5-6 | CASSPLAGAEDTQYF
. | TRBV15 | CATSRDVRSIETQYF